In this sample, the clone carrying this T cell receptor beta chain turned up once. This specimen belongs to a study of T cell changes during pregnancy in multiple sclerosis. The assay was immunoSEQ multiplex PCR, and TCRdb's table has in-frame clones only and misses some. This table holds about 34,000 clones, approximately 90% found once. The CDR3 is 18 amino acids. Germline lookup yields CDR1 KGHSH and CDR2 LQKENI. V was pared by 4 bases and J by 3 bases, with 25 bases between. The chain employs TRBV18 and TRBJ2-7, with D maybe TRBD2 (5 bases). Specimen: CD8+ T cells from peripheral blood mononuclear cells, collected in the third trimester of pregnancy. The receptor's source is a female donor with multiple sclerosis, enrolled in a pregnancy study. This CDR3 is CASSLLPGSTTYVYEQYF. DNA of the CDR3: TGTGCCAGCTCACTCCTCCCGGGATCTACTACCTATGTCTACGAGCAGTACTTC.